Below, 3 T cell receptor beta chains from the same sample are listed, as sequenced in a study of T cell repertoires and HLA-DP antigens (dated by TCRdb to the late 2010s). Library creation used the immunoSEQ multiplex PCR assay. TCRdb mirrors the immuneACCESS table, restricted to in-frame sequences. Some clones are absent from its copies; in checked studies, under half trace to an unresolved V gene, and the reason for the others is unknown. Here the sample has 90,000 to 130,000 clones; about 91% occur a single time. Jointly, the top ten make up around 0.25% of the sample. The antigens these receptors bind are not known. Sequences were obtained from CD4+ T cells from PBMCs. These receptor sequences come from a woman in her late teens or twenties in good health and CMV-seronegative.

This clone was seen only once. The chain links TRBV9 to TRBJ2-5; TRBD2 aligns across 7 bases. This CDR3 has 14 amino acids. The germline CDR1 and CDR2 sequences are SGDLS and YYNGEE. V gave up 0 bases and J gave up 2 bases; unmatched junction bases: 1. The CDR3 region is CASSVAGGQETQYF. CDR3 coding DNA: TGTGCCAGCAGCGTAGCGGGGGGTCAAGAGACCCAGTACTTC.

V usage is TRBV21-1 and J usage is TRBJ2-3. TRBV21-1 is a documented pseudogene. The CDR3 covers 10 residues. The CDR3 DNA reads as TGTGCCAGCAGCAAATCTACGCAGTATTTT. Encoded protein: CASSKSTQYF.

The rearrangement uses TRBV5-1 and TRBJ2-7; TRBD1 matches at 9 bases. The length of the CDR3 is 15 residues. Germline V gives CDR1 SGHRS, CDR2 YFSETQ. V dropped 6 bases and J dropped 0; count of bases not matched to a gene: 7. The CDR3 loop is CASTPDRGVSYEQYF. As DNA, the CDR3 is TGCGCCAGCACCCCCGACAGGGGGGTCTCCTACGAGCAGTACTTC.